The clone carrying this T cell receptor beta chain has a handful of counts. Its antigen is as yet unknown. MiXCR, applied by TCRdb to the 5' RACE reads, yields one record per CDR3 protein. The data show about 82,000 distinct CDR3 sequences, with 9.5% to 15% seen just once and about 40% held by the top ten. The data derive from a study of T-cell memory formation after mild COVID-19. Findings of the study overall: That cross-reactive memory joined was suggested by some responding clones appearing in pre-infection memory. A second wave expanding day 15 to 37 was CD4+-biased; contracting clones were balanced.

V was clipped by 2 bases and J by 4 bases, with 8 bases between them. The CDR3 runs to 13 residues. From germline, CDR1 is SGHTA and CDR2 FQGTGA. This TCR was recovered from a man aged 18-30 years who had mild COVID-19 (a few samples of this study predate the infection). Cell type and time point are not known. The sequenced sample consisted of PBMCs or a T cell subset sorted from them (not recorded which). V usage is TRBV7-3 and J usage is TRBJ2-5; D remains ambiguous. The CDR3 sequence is CASSLLAAETQYF. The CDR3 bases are TGTGCCAGCAGCTTATTAGCTGCAGAGACCCAGTACTTC.